Following are 31 T cell receptor beta chains from one sample sequenced in a study of response to subunit inactivated influenza vaccine. TCRdb called the RT-PCR reads again in MiXCR, with one record for every CDR3 protein. The table has fewer than 600,000 distinct CDR3 sequences, approximately 7.7% seen once; the top ten hold 13%. Sequenced material: PBMCs from blood, taken less than 25 months after vaccination. Source of these receptors: a man between 45 and 75 years old who received an inactivated influenza vaccine.

The table lists this clonotype with a few counts. The rearrangement uses TRBV7-2 and TRBJ2-7, with a possible D match to TRBD1 (6 bases). This CDR3 region has 15 residues. Germline lookup yields CDR1 SGHTA and CDR2 FQGNSA. V lost 5 bases, J lost 1 base, and 15 bases lay in between. The DNA for the CDR3 is TGTGCCAGCAGCATTAAGGGACACAGATCCTACGAGCAGTACTTC. Protein sequence: CASSIKGHRSYEQYF. Full variable domain (outside the CDR3, taken from reference TRBV7-2 and TRBJ2-7): GAGVSQSPSNKVTEKGKDVELRCDPISGHTALYWYRQSLGQGLEFLIYFQGNSAPDKSGLPSDRFSAERTGGSVSTLTIQRTQQEDSAVYLCASSIKGHRSYEQYFGPGTRLTVT.

This clonotype came up a few times. This sequence joins TRBV7-2 and TRBJ2-7; 9 bases agree with TRBD2. The CDR3 covers 15 residues. Germline-derived CDR1 and CDR2 are SGHTA and FQGNSA. After removal of 5 bases from V and 7 bases from J, the junction contained 12 bases not matched to a gene. CDR3 sequence: CASSPSSGVFGEQYF. In DNA, the CDR3 is TGTGCCAGCAGCCCATCTAGCGGGGTCTTTGGGGAGCAGTACTTC.

As concerns this clonotype: At one end, the junction sequence differs from germline, possibly due to a read error. The genes are TRBV3-1 and TRBJ1-3; possibly TRBD1 for D (5 bases). The CDR3 length is 16 residues. Germline V CDR1 and CDR2: LGHDT, YNNKEL (reference sequence). CDR3 residues: CASSQSLRGTGNTIYF. CDR3 nucleotide sequence: TGTGCCAGCAGCCAATCGCTACGGGGGACTGGAAATACCATATATTTT.

The gene calls are TRBV7-9 and TRBJ1-3; D gene uncertain. CDR3 length: 14 amino acids. Trimming removed 3 bases from V and 2 bases from J, with 8 bases in between. Germline assignment: CDR1 SEHNR and CDR2 FQNEAQ (reference sequence). The CDR3 sequence is CASSFLEAGNTIYF. DNA for the CDR3: TGTGCCAGCAGCTTCCTCGAGGCTGGAAACACCATATATTTT.

This clonotype was seen only a few times. V gene TRBV28 combines with J gene TRBJ2-3; 7 bases fit TRBD1. The CDR3 totals 16 residues. Germline CDR1 and CDR2: MDHEN and SYDVKM. V trimming: 3 bases; J trimming: 2 bases; junction bases outside the gene matches: 8. The CDR3 spells CASSLEDRSYTDTQYF. The CDR3 coding sequence is TGTGCCAGCAGTTTGGAGGACAGGAGTTACACAGATACGCAGTATTTT.

This clonotype was seen a few times. The rearrangement links TRBV6-1 to TRBJ1-4; D is undetermined. From germline, CDR1 is MNHNS and CDR2 SASEGT. V was clipped by 8 bases and J by 2 bases, with 15 bases between them. This CDR3 region has 15 residues. This chain's CDR3 is CASGRTSQTNEKLFF. In DNA, the CDR3 is TGTGCCAGCGGACGGACCTCGCAGACTAATGAAAAACTGTTTTTT.

This clonotype was observed a few times. The chain links TRBV20-1 to TRBJ2-1; TRBD2 might be the D (6 bases). The CDR3 length is 13 residues. Looked up from germline, CDR1 is DFQATT and CDR2 is SNEGSKA (reference sequence). The V end lost 6 bases, the J end lost 5 bases, and 14 bases lay between the germline ends. CDR3 coding DNA: TGCAGTGCCCCGGGGGATACTAACAATGAGCAGTTCTTC. Protein sequence: CSAPGDTNNEQFF.

This clonotype was found a few times. J is TRBJ2-2 and V is TRBV5-1; D unclear. The CDR3 consists of 15 residues. Germline CDR1 is SGHRS and CDR2 is YFSETQ. V was cut by 0 bases and J by 1 base, with 7 bases left in between. CDR3 loop: CASSLGGENTGELFF. In DNA, the CDR3 is TGCGCCAGCAGCTTGGGTGGAGAGAACACCGGGGAGCTGTTTTTT.

The rearrangement uses TRBV20-1 and TRBJ1-3; 8 bases line up with TRBD1. V lost 6 bases to trimming and J lost 3 bases; unmatched junction nucleotides: 7. This CDR3 region has 14 residues. From germline, CDR1 is DFQATT and CDR2 SNEGSKA (reference sequence). The CDR3, as DNA: TGCAGTGCCCACAGCGGGACAGGTGGAAACACCATATATTTT. Its translation: CSAHSGTGGNTIYF.

The chain recombines TRBV7-9 with TRBJ2-4; 11 bases align to TRBD1. This CDR3 comprises 14 residues. The ends lost 1 base at V and 9 bases at J; junction bases unmatched: 2. Germline lookup yields CDR1 SEHNR and CDR2 FQNEAQ (reference sequence). CDR3 nucleotide sequence: TGTGCCAGCAGCTTAGGGACAGGGGGCTTCATTCAGTACTTC. Protein: CASSLGTGGFIQYF.

This clonotype was seen only a few times. The chain recombines TRBV3-1 with TRBJ2-2; a weak D match, TRBD2 (6 bases). Trimming took 5 bases from V and 4 from J, leaving 20 bases between them. This CDR3 is built from 17 residues. Germline-derived CDR1 and CDR2 are LGHDT and YNNKEL (reference sequence). CDR3 in amino acids: CASSGLQTPSSTGELFF. The CDR3 DNA follows: TGTGCCAGCAGCGGACTACAGACACCCTCGAGCACCGGGGAGCTGTTTTTT.

This clonotype was seen a handful of times. This CDR3 reads CASSPRVAGTGELFF. The DNA of the CDR3 is TGTGCCAGCAGTCCCCGAGTAGCGGGCACCGGGGAGCTGTTTTTT. This chain uses TRBV28 with TRBJ2-2; 7 bases line up with TRBD2. The V segment lost 5 bases and the J segment 4 bases; nucleotides outside the gene matches: 7. The CDR3 length is 15 residues. CDR1 and CDR2 from the germline V gene are MDHEN and SYDVKM.

The V call is TRBV11-1, the J call TRBJ2-7; the D gene is possibly TRBD2 (6 bases). The V gene lost 2 bases and the J gene lost 4 bases, with 12 bases spanning the gap. Germline V gene data show CDR1 as SGHAT and CDR2 as FQDESV (reference sequence). The CDR3 totals 14 residues. CDR3 sequence reads: CASSLRREPYEQYF. As DNA, the CDR3 is TGTGCCAGCAGCTTAAGGAGGGAACCTTACGAGCAGTACTTC.

This sequence joins TRBV6-5 and TRBJ2-7, with 12 bases matching TRBD2. This CDR3 is 16 amino acids long. The V segment lost 3 bases and the J segment 5 bases; nucleotides outside the gene matches: 8. Germline V gives CDR1 MNHEY, CDR2 SVGAGI. The CDR3 DNA reads as TGTGCCAGCAGTTATTCAGGACTAGCGGGAAACCACGAGCAGTACTTC. Translated: CASSYSGLAGNHEQYF.

This clonotype has only a few counts. The genes are TRBV2 and TRBJ1-6, with 8 bases that match TRBD1. The CDR3 runs 15 residues. The germline V gene has CDR1 SNHLY and CDR2 FYNNEI. V lost 5 bases to trimming and J lost 2 bases; unmatched junction nucleotides: 2. CDR3 sequence: CASSQDRAYNSPLHF. The CDR3 coding sequence is TGTGCCAGCAGTCAGGACAGGGCCTATAATTCACCCCTCCACTTT.

This clonotype has more than one count but fewer than ten. The chain recombines TRBV4-1 with TRBJ2-3; the D is unclear. The length of the CDR3 is 14 residues. Germline V gene sequence: CDR1 MGHRA, CDR2 YSYEKL. V shed 4 bases and J shed 7 bases, with 15 bases lying between them. CDR3 residues: CASSRVTAEYTQYF. DNA of the CDR3: TGCGCCAGCAGCCGCGTAACCGCCGAGTATACGCAGTATTTT.

This clonotype has a handful of counts. The gene calls are TRBV11-2 and TRBJ2-5; D tentatively fits TRBD1 or TRBD2 (6 bases each). Looked up from germline, CDR1 is SGHAT and CDR2 is FQNNGV. V was pared by 1 base and J by 5 bases, with 17 bases between. The CDR3 has 16 amino acids. The CDR3: CASSLVTGGVRETQYF. The DNA of the CDR3 is TGTGCCAGCAGCTTAGTAACCGGGGGCGTTCGGGAGACCCAGTACTTC. The complete variable domain, with remaining parts taken from reference TRBV11-2 and TRBJ2-5, reads EAGVAQSPRYKIIEKRQSVAFWCNPISGHATLYWYQQILGQGPKLLIQFQNNGVVDDSQLPKDRFSAERLKGVDSTLKIQPAKLEDSAVYLCASSLVTGGVRETQYFGPGTRLLVL.

This clonotype was counted only a few times. CDR3 residues: CASSVGKGQQFF. The CDR3 region has the DNA TGTGCCAGCAGCGTAGGGAAGGGGCAGCAGTTCTTC. The gene calls are TRBV9 and TRBJ2-1; tentative D call: TRBD1 (5 bases). Trimming removed 0 bases from V and 11 bases from J, with 9 bases in between. Per the germline V gene, CDR1 is SGDLS and CDR2 is YYNGEE. The CDR3 totals 12 residues.

This sequence joins TRBV7-2 and TRBJ1-6; 8 bases align to TRBD1. This CDR3 region has 14 residues. Trimming cost V 5 bases and J 14 bases; bases outside gene matches: 11. The V gene's germline CDR1 is SGHTA and CDR2 FQGNSA. CDR3 in DNA: TGTGCCAGCAGCCCCGGACAGGGTTTCGACACCCTCCACTTT. Translation gives CASSPGQGFDTLHF.

This clonotype was detected only a few times. This sequence joins TRBV11-2 and TRBJ1-1; the D is unclear. The CDR3 runs 13 residues. Trimming stripped 2 bases from V and 3 bases from J, with 7 bases between. Germline values: CDR1 SGHAT, CDR2 FQNNGV. CDR3 loop: CASSLLTDTEAFF. The CDR3, as DNA: TGTGCCAGCAGCTTACTAACAGACACTGAAGCTTTCTTT.

The sample holds many counts of this clonotype. The V and J genes are TRBV5-1 and TRBJ2-3; D is perhaps TRBD2 (5 bases). This CDR3 region has 17 residues. Germline CDR1 SGHRS, CDR2 YFSETQ. V dropped 1 base and J dropped 5 bases, with 20 bases sitting between them. The CDR3 DNA sequence: TGCGCCAGCAGCTTGCGGCCTATGTCGTGGGAGAGAGATACGCAGTATTTT. It encodes CASSLRPMSWERDTQYF.

The chain is built from TRBV6-1 and TRBJ2-6; D gene ambiguous. Trimming took 5 bases from V and 1 from J, leaving 9 bases between them. The CDR3 covers 15 residues. Germline CDR1 is MNHNS and CDR2 is SASEGT. The CDR3 sequence: CASSRQTSGANVLTF. The DNA of the CDR3 is TGTGCCAGCAGTCGCCAGACATCTGGGGCCAACGTCCTGACTTTC.

There are many counts of this clonotype. As DNA, the CDR3 is TGTGCCAGCAGCCAAGGTGGGACCCCCGGGGAGCTGTTTTTT. Residues: CASSQGGTPGELFF. This chain connects TRBV4-2 to TRBJ2-2; the D call may be TRBD1 or TRBD2 (5 bases each). Germline CDR1 reads LGHNA; CDR2 reads YNFKEQ. This CDR3 has 14 amino acids. V was shortened by 1 base and J by 6 bases, with 9 bases between the two germline ends.

This clonotype showed up many times. The chain has TRBV7-9 and TRBJ2-5, with D perhaps given as TRBD1 or TRBD2 (5 bases each). Germline values: CDR1 SEHNR, CDR2 FQNEAQ (reference sequence). The CDR3 spans 12 residues. The V end was cut by 5 bases, the J end by 9 bases, with 13 bases between. CDR3: CASSPTVGAQYF. The CDR3 coding sequence is TGTGCCAGCAGCCCGACTGTGGGGGCCCAGTACTTC.

This clonotype was detected a few times. The chain couples TRBV18 to TRBJ2-3; TRBD2 agrees at 7 bases. This CDR3 contains 15 residues. Germline-derived CDR1 and CDR2 are KGHSH and LQKENI. J was trimmed by 0 bases and V by 2 bases; bases with no gene match: 2. This chain's CDR3 is CASSPRAGSTDTQYF. Written as DNA, the CDR3 is TGTGCCAGCTCACCAAGAGCGGGGAGCACAGATACGCAGTATTTT.

Many counts were recorded for this clonotype. V gene TRBV29-1 combines with J gene TRBJ1-1; D ambiguous. The V gene's germline CDR1 is SQVTM and CDR2 ANQGSEA. V gave up 3 bases and J gave up 0 bases, with 5 bases separating them. The CDR3 totals 12 residues. The CDR3 reads CSVEGMNTEAFF. CDR3 sequence (DNA): TGCAGCGTTGAGGGCATGAACACTGAAGCTTTCTTT.

This clonotype was counted between two and nine times. The rearrangement joins TRBV20-1 to TRBJ1-1, with D possibly TRBD1 on 5 matching bases. This CDR3 region has 12 residues. The germline V and J ends were trimmed by 1 base and 3 bases, with 6 bases remaining between them. Germline lookup yields CDR1 DFQATT and CDR2 SNEGSKA (reference sequence). This CDR3 reads CSARGGDTEAFF. Here the CDR3 DNA reads TGCAGTGCTAGAGGAGGGGACACTGAAGCTTTCTTT.

The chain links TRBV29-1 to TRBJ2-2, with 9 bases lining up with TRBD2. J was trimmed by 4 bases and V by 4 bases; bases with no gene match: 4. This CDR3 has 14 amino acids. CDR1 is SQVTM, CDR2 ANQGSEA, per germline. For the CDR3, the DNA is TGCAGCGTTGGAGATAGCGGGGGCACCGGGGAGCTGTTTTTT. Its translation is CSVGDSGGTGELFF.

Worth noting for this clonotype: This may come from a read error, since a much larger clone is one base off. This chain links TRBV3-1 with TRBJ2-5, with D uncertain. Per germline, CDR1 LGHDT and CDR2 YNNKEL (reference sequence). This CDR3 region has 12 residues. The CDR3 coding sequence is TGTGCCAGCAGCCAAGTGGAAGAGATCCAGTACTTC. It translates to CASSQVEEIQYF.

This chain links TRBV7-9 with TRBJ1-1; weak D call: TRBD1 (5 bases). The germline V gene encodes CDR1 SEHNR and CDR2 FQNEAQ (reference sequence). CDR3 size: 15 residues. The ends were cut back, 0 bases at V and 1 base at J, with 9 bases in the middle. The CDR3, as DNA: TGTGCCAGCAGCTTAGCTAGGGGTGAGAACACTGAAGCTTTCTTT. Protein product: CASSLARGENTEAFF.

The chain carries TRBV5-4 and TRBJ2-3; no definite D call. This CDR3 comprises 15 residues. The V end lost 4 bases, the J end lost 4 bases, and 16 bases lay between the germline ends. CDR1 is SGHNT, CDR2 YYREEE, per germline (reference sequence). In DNA, the CDR3 is TGTGCCAGCAGCCGAGACCCCGCCCGCCCAGATACGCAGTATTTT. Residues: CASSRDPARPDTQYF.